This is a list of T cell receptor beta chains from one sample in a study of blood T cell repertoires in COVID-19. Using immunoSEQ multiplex PCR, the repertoire was profiled, and TCRdb retains in-frame clones only, with some absent. This table has about 140,000 clones, about four fifths appearing once. Sequencing was carried out using peripheral blood. All receptors derive from a human donor in a cohort sampled during active COVID-19. Both conserved end residues are part of each CDR3. Each record gives: clone size, V gene, J gene, D gene, CDR3 protein, CDR3 DNA. The D gene is left open where the match is weak. A clone size is listed for some rows: how often the clone was seen (once, few, many), or a class if it is expanded.

clone size: few
V gene: TRBV6-2/TRBV6-3
J gene: TRBJ1-1
D gene: TRBD1
CDR3 protein: CASSQIGQGHQAFF
CDR3 DNA: TGTGCCAGCAGTCAGATCGGACAGGGTCATCAAGCTTTCTTT

clone size: NA
V gene: TRBV11-1
J gene: TRBJ2-7
D gene: TRBD1
CDR3 protein: CASSTRQGTVLYEQYF
CDR3 DNA: TGTGCCAGCAGCACTCGACAGGGGACCGTCTTGTACGAGCAGTACTTC

clone size: NA
V gene: TRBV27
J gene: TRBJ1-6
D gene: NA
CDR3 protein: CASSRAQGNSPLHF
CDR3 DNA: TGTGCCAGCAGTCGGGCACAGGGTAATTCACCCCTCCACTTT

clone size: NA
V gene: TRBV11-2
J gene: TRBJ1-6
D gene: NA
CDR3 protein: CASSPSGGSSPLHF
CDR3 DNA: TGTGCCAGCAGCCCGTCCGGAGGAAGTTCACCCCTCCACTTT

clone size: NA
V gene: TRBV12-5
J gene: TRBJ1-1
D gene: NA
CDR3 protein: CASGPGGNGNTEAFF
CDR3 DNA: TGTGCTAGTGGACCGGGCGGGAACGGGAACACTGAAGCTTTCTTT

clone size: once
V gene: TRBV7-3
J gene: TRBJ2-5
D gene: TRBD2
CDR3 protein: CASSVLGGLAGSETQYF
CDR3 DNA: TGTGCCAGCAGCGTATTGGGCGGACTAGCGGGAAGCGAGACCCAGTACTTC

clone size: NA
V gene: TRBV28
J gene: TRBJ2-7
D gene: NA
CDR3 protein: CASSFSGASYEQYF
CDR3 DNA: TGTGCCAGCAGTTTTTCAGGGGCCTCCTACGAGCAGTACTTC

clone size: NA
V gene: TRBV30
J gene: TRBJ1-2
D gene: TRBD1
CDR3 protein: CAWSVQDRAGYTF
CDR3 DNA: TGTGCCTGGAGTGTACAGGACAGGGCCGGCTACACCTTC

clone size: NA
V gene: TRBV19
J gene: TRBJ2-7
D gene: NA
CDR3 protein: CASSIGPGIAEQYF
CDR3 DNA: TGTGCCAGTAGTATAGGTCCGGGGATAGCCGAGCAGTACTTC

clone size: NA
V gene: TRBV28
J gene: TRBJ1-2
D gene: TRBD1
CDR3 protein: CASSNTGGRGYTF
CDR3 DNA: TGTGCCAGCAGCAACACAGGGGGCAGGGGCTACACCTTC

clone size: NA
V gene: TRBV15
J gene: TRBJ1-1
D gene: NA
CDR3 protein: CATSRALNTEAFF
CDR3 DNA: TGTGCCACCAGCAGAGCTCTGAACACTGAAGCTTTCTTT

clone size: NA
V gene: TRBV7-3
J gene: TRBJ2-2
D gene: TRBD2
CDR3 protein: CASSLKRAISGSGPGELFF
CDR3 DNA: TGTGCCAGCAGCTTAAAAAGAGCAATTAGCGGGAGTGGTCCCGGGGAGCTGTTTTTT

clone size: once
V gene: TRBV3-1/TRBV3-2
J gene: TRBJ1-2
D gene: TRBD1
CDR3 protein: CASSQRGQGDGYTF
CDR3 DNA: TGTGCCAGCAGCCAGCGGGGACAGGGCGATGGCTACACCTTC

clone size: NA
V gene: TRBV4-3
J gene: TRBJ2-2
D gene: TRBD2
CDR3 protein: CASSQEALIAGEIGLFF
CDR3 DNA: TGCGCCAGCAGCCAAGAGGCCCTGATAGCGGGAGAAATCGGGCTGTTTTTT

clone size: NA
V gene: TRBV3-1/TRBV3-2
J gene: TRBJ2-7
D gene: TRBD1
CDR3 protein: CASSHFGTGVYEQYF
CDR3 DNA: TGTGCCAGCAGCCACTTCGGGACAGGGGTCTACGAGCAGTACTTC

clone size: NA
V gene: TRBV11-2
J gene: TRBJ2-1
D gene: TRBD1
CDR3 protein: CASSLTGNYNEQFF
CDR3 DNA: TGTGCCAGCAGCTTGACAGGGAACTACAATGAGCAGTTCTTC

clone size: NA
V gene: TRBV6-5
J gene: TRBJ2-1
D gene: TRBD1
CDR3 protein: CASRQTGGPYNEQFF
CDR3 DNA: TGTGCCAGCAGACAAACAGGGGGCCCCTACAATGAGCAGTTCTTC

clone size: few
V gene: TRBV25-1
J gene: TRBJ1-5
D gene: NA
CDR3 protein: CASSKGTGGHQPQHF
CDR3 DNA: TGTGCCAGCAGTAAAGGGACGGGGGGACATCAGCCCCAGCATTTT

clone size: NA
V gene: TRBV4-3
J gene: TRBJ2-6
D gene: NA
CDR3 protein: CASSREQGSGANVLTF
CDR3 DNA: TGCGCCAGCAGCCGCGAACAGGGATCTGGGGCCAACGTCCTGACTTTC

clone size: few
V gene: TRBV14
J gene: TRBJ1-4
D gene: NA
CDR3 protein: CASSQGRVGEKLFF
CDR3 DNA: TGTGCCAGCAGCCAAGGGAGGGTCGGTGAAAAACTGTTTTTT

clone size: NA
V gene: TRBV7-6
J gene: TRBJ1-4
D gene: NA
CDR3 protein: CASSLQGRDEKLFF
CDR3 DNA: TGTGCCAGCAGCTTACAGGGAAGGGATGAAAAACTGTTTTTT

clone size: once
V gene: TRBV9
J gene: TRBJ2-1
D gene: TRBD1
CDR3 protein: CASSVATGAYNEQFF
CDR3 DNA: TGTGCCAGCAGCGTAGCTACAGGGGCCTACAATGAGCAGTTCTTC

clone size: few
V gene: TRBV7-3
J gene: TRBJ2-1
D gene: NA
CDR3 protein: CASSPSSGRGGDNEQFF
CDR3 DNA: TGTGCCAGCAGCCCCTCCTCGGGTCGCGGAGGGGACAATGAGCAGTTCTTC

clone size: NA
V gene: TRBV12-3/TRBV12-4
J gene: TRBJ2-4
D gene: TRBD2
CDR3 protein: CASRGLVNIQYF
CDR3 DNA: TGTGCCAGCAGAGGACTAGTCAACATTCAGTACTTC

clone size: NA
V gene: TRBV9
J gene: TRBJ2-5
D gene: TRBD2
CDR3 protein: CASSVALAGGLDLETQYF
CDR3 DNA: TGTGCCAGCAGCGTAGCCCTAGCGGGAGGCCTCGATTTAGAGACCCAGTACTTC

clone size: NA
V gene: TRBV19
J gene: TRBJ1-2
D gene: NA
CDR3 protein: CASSTLAPADGYTF
CDR3 DNA: TGTGCCAGTAGTACCTTGGCCCCAGCGGACGGCTACACCTTC

clone size: NA
V gene: TRBV15
J gene: TRBJ1-1
D gene: NA
CDR3 protein: CATSIMGGRTGAEAFF
CDR3 DNA: TGTGCCACCAGCATTATGGGGGGACGAACTGGGGCTGAAGCTTTCTTT

clone size: few
V gene: TRBV2
J gene: TRBJ2-7
D gene: NA
CDR3 protein: CASTPAYEQYF
CDR3 DNA: TGTGCCAGCACTCCCGCCTACGAGCAGTACTTC

clone size: NA
V gene: TRBV7-9
J gene: TRBJ2-6
D gene: NA
CDR3 protein: CASSLSNSGANVLTF
CDR3 DNA: TGTGCCAGCAGCTTGAGCAACTCTGGGGCCAACGTCCTGACTTTC

clone size: NA
V gene: TRBV18
J gene: TRBJ1-1
D gene: NA
CDR3 protein: CASSQQTGNTEAFF
CDR3 DNA: TGTGCCAGCTCACAACAGACAGGGAACACTGAAGCTTTCTTT

clone size: NA
V gene: TRBV7-9
J gene: TRBJ1-6
D gene: TRBD1
CDR3 protein: CASSSEIGTGGYNSPLHF
CDR3 DNA: TGTGCCAGCAGCAGCGAGATAGGGACAGGGGGTTATAATTCACCCCTCCACTTT

clone size: NA
V gene: TRBV19
J gene: TRBJ1-2
D gene: TRBD1
CDR3 protein: CAIHPSGQGSSNYGYTF
CDR3 DNA: TGTGCCATCCATCCCTCGGGACAGGGGTCGTCAAACTATGGCTACACCTTC

clone size: NA
V gene: TRBV7-2
J gene: TRBJ2-7
D gene: TRBD2
CDR3 protein: CASSSSGRAYEQYF
CDR3 DNA: TGTGCCAGCAGCTCCAGCGGGAGGGCCTACGAGCAGTACTTC

clone size: NA
V gene: TRBV5-8
J gene: TRBJ1-5
D gene: NA
CDR3 protein: CASSLTRGGPQHF
CDR3 DNA: TGTGCCAGCAGCTTGACCCGCGGTGGGCCCCAGCATTTT

clone size: NA
V gene: TRBV6-5
J gene: TRBJ1-2
D gene: NA
CDR3 protein: CASSYASGPYGYTF
CDR3 DNA: TGTGCCAGCAGTTACGCCAGTGGGCCCTATGGCTACACCTTC

clone size: NA
V gene: TRBV28
J gene: TRBJ2-1
D gene: NA
CDR3 protein: CASSEGPSNEQFF
CDR3 DNA: TGTGCCAGCAGTGAAGGCCCTAGTAATGAGCAGTTCTTC

clone size: few
V gene: TRBV4-2
J gene: TRBJ1-3
D gene: TRBD1
CDR3 protein: CASSPRQGRDTIYF
CDR3 DNA: TGTGCCAGCAGCCCCCGACAGGGTAGGGACACCATATATTTT

clone size: few
V gene: TRBV5-1
J gene: TRBJ2-7
D gene: TRBD2
CDR3 protein: CASSLDGGGSYEQYF
CDR3 DNA: TGCGCCAGCAGCTTGGATGGCGGGGGCTCCTACGAGCAGTACTTC

clone size: NA
V gene: TRBV12-1
J gene: TRBJ1-5
D gene: NA
CDR3 protein: CASIKRLTQHF
CDR3 DNA: TGTGCCAGCATCAAGAGGCTGACCCAGCATTTT

clone size: NA
V gene: TRBV20-1
J gene: TRBJ2-3
D gene: NA
CDR3 protein: CSVTGLDTQYF
CDR3 DNA: TGCAGTGTTACGGGACTGGATACGCAGTATTTT

clone size: NA
V gene: TRBV7-9
J gene: TRBJ2-5
D gene: NA
CDR3 protein: CASSLAALRVDLQYF
CDR3 DNA: TGTGCCAGCAGCTTAGCGGCCCTCCGGGTCGATCTGCAGTACTTC

clone size: few
V gene: TRBV7-9
J gene: TRBJ2-7
D gene: TRBD2
CDR3 protein: CASSFPRAGGALYEQYF
CDR3 DNA: TGTGCCAGCAGCTTCCCGCGGGCGGGAGGGGCTCTCTACGAGCAGTACTTC

clone size: once
V gene: TRBV29-1
J gene: TRBJ2-3
D gene: NA
CDR3 protein: CSVGGRGTDTQYF
CDR3 DNA: TGCAGCGTTGGGGGGCGCGGCACAGATACGCAGTATTTT

clone size: NA
V gene: TRBV19
J gene: TRBJ2-1
D gene: NA
CDR3 protein: CASSIGQGPYNEQFF
CDR3 DNA: TGTGCCAGTAGTATAGGGCAGGGCCCCTACAATGAGCAGTTCTTC

clone size: NA
V gene: TRBV19
J gene: TRBJ2-6
D gene: NA
CDR3 protein: CASSRLPGSGANVLTF
CDR3 DNA: TGTGCCAGTAGTCGGCTCCCGGGCTCTGGGGCCAACGTCCTGACTTTC

clone size: NA
V gene: TRBV18
J gene: TRBJ2-1
D gene: NA
CDR3 protein: CASSPIGQNEQFF
CDR3 DNA: TGTGCCAGCTCACCAATAGGACAGAATGAGCAGTTCTTC

clone size: NA
V gene: TRBV9
J gene: TRBJ1-5
D gene: NA
CDR3 protein: CASSVGPSNQPQHF
CDR3 DNA: TGTGCCAGCAGCGTAGGGCCTAGCAATCAGCCCCAGCATTTT

clone size: once
V gene: TRBV29-1
J gene: TRBJ2-4
D gene: NA
CDR3 protein: CSVRDLNIQYF
CDR3 DNA: TGCAGCGTCAGGGATTTAAACATTCAGTACTTC

clone size: NA
V gene: TRBV29-1
J gene: TRBJ2-5
D gene: TRBD2
CDR3 protein: CSVLVSGRPRETQYF
CDR3 DNA: TGCAGCGTTCTGGTTAGCGGGAGACCTCGGGAGACCCAGTACTTC

clone size: NA
V gene: TRBV3-1/TRBV3-2
J gene: TRBJ2-5
D gene: NA
CDR3 protein: CASSHGFGGQETQYF
CDR3 DNA: TGTGCCAGCAGCCACGGGTTCGGCGGCCAAGAGACCCAGTACTTC